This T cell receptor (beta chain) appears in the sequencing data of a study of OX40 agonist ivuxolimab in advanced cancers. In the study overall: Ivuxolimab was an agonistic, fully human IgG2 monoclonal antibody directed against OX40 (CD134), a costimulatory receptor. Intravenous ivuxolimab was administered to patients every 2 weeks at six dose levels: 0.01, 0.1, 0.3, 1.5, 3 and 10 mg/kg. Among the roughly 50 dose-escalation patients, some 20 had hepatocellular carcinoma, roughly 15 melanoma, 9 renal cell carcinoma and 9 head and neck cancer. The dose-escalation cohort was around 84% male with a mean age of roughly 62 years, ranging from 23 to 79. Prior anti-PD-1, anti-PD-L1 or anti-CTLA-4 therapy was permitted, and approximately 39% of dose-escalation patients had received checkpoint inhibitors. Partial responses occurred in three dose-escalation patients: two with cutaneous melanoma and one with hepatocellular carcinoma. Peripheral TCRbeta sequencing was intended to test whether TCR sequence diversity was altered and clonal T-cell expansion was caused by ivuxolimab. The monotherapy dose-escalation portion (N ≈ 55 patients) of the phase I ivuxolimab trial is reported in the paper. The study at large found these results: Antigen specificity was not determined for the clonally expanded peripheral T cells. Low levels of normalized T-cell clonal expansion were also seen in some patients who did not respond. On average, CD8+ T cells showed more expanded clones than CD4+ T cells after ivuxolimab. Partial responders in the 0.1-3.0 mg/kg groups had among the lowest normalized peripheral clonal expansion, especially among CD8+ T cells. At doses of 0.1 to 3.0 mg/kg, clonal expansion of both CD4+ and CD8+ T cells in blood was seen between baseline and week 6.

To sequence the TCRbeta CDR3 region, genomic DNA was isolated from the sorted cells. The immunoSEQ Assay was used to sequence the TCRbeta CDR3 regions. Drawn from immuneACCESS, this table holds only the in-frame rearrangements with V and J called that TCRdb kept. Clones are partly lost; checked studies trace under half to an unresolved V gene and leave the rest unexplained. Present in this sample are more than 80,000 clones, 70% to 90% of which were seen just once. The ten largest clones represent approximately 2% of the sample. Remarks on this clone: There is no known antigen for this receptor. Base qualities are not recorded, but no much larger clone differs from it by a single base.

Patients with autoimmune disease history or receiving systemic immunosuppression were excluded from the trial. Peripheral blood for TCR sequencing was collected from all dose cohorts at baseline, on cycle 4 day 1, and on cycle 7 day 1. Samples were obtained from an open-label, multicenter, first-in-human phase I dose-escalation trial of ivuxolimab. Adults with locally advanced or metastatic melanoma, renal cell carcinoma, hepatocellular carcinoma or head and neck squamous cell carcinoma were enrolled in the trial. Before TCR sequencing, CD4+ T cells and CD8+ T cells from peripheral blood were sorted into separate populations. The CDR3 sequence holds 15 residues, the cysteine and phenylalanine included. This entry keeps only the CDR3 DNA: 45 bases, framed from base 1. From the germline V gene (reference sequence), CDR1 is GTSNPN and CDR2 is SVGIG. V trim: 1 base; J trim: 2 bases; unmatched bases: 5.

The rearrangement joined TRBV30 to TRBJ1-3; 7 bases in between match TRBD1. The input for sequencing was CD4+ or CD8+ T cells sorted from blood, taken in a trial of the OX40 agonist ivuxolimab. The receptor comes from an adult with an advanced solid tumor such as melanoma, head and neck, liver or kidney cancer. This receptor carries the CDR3 CAWSGKQGTGNTIYF. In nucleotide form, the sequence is TGTGCCTGGAGTGGAAAACAGGGGACTGGAAACACCATATATTTT.